The TCR beta chain described here comes from a study of graft-versus-host responses after intestinal transplantation (dated by TCRdb to 2020 to 2023). In the study overall: Recipients received multivisceral, liver-intestinal, or isolated intestinal transplants. Anti-thymocyte globulin induction was given to all recipients, followed by maintenance tacrolimus and steroids for about 3 years. Bulk TCR-beta CDR3 sequencing was used to track graft-versus-host and host-versus-graft alloreactive T cell clones in the graft, circulation and bone marrow after intestinal transplantation. To identify alloreactive clones, pre-transplant mixed lymphocyte reaction products were sequenced and compared with unstimulated pre-transplant donor and recipient T cells. Of the roughly 24 intestinal transplant recipients enrolled in the cohort, one of whom was a retransplant, 3 patients without pretransplant specimens were excluded. A peak of at least 4% donor T cells among recipient peripheral blood mononuclear cells was the definition used for donor T cell macrochimerism. Rather than being sequenced by the commercial service, samples from a few later patients were sequenced in-house on an Illumina MiSeq and processed with MiXCR. Broad study findings and their caveats: The conclusions were limited by the relatively low number and heterogeneity of the intestinal transplant patients. In the allografts of patients with donor T cell macrochimerism, GvH to HvG T cell clonal ratios were high. Early after transplant, peak levels of circulating GvH clones were associated with declines in HvG clones. GvH clones were found in recipient bone marrow, and some of the GvH clones appeared earlier in ileal mucosa or blood, which is consistent with an intestinal mucosal origin.

The library was produced with the immunoSEQ multiplex PCR assay. For most patients, genomic DNA was isolated with the Qiagen DNeasy Blood and Tissue Kit and sent frozen to Adaptive Biotechnologies for TCR sequencing. For most patients, genomic DNA was subjected to high-throughput TCR-beta CDR3 sequencing by Adaptive Biotechnologies. The study's processing was this. TCR sequencing data for around 20 patients were retrieved from Adaptive's ImmunoSEQ software; a few other patients were processed with MiXCR and VDJtools. To correct CD4 versus CD8 sorting errors, any sequence found in both subsets at a frequency ratio below 5:1 was removed. CDR3 nucleotide sequences shared by donor and recipient were removed because the origin of these sequences could not be assigned. At least 2-fold expansion over unstimulated cells and a minimum CFSE-low frequency of 0.002% (template counts) or 0.001% (read counts) were required for clones to be classified as alloreactive. Clones detected in sequenced pre-transplant spleen, lymph node, or MLR CFSE-low populations of the donor or recipient were defined as mappable. The cumulative frequency of alloreactive clones was calculated as a percentage of all sequences, weighted by copy number. TCRdb holds this immuneACCESS table with in-frame rearrangements only. Some clones are missing; in checked studies, unresolved V genes explain under half, and the rest has no known cause. That table gives V, J and clone size, and the DNA gave D and trimming. In this sample the table shows 4,000 to 6,000 clones, 20% to 30% of which occur a single time. Of the sample, around 3% is held by the ten largest clones.

A distance of 11 bases separates the germline ends of V and J, which lose 5 bases and 4 bases respectively. CDR1 is given as SGHTA and CDR2 as FQGNSA, both from the germline V gene. The CDR3, from cysteine to phenylalanine, totals 13 residues. Only the CDR3 DNA stays, 39 bases, in frame from base 1. Interpreted using the paper, the time point label stands for: cells obtained before transplantation from donor or recipient. Mixed lymphocyte reactions plated 200,000 CFSE-labeled pre-transplant responders with 200,000 irradiated violet-dye-labeled stimulators and were cultured for approximately six days. Proliferating CD3+CD4+CFSE-low and CD3+CD8+CFSE-low responder cells were FACS-sorted on a BD Influx sorter after the mixed lymphocyte reaction. This clone has more than one count but fewer than ten. Qualities for individual bases were not recorded, and no much larger clone is one base off.

This chain joins TRBV7-2 to TRBJ2-5; perhaps TRBD2 is the D gene, with 5 bases matching. The clonotype originates from a human patient who was an organ donor for intestinal transplantation. The sequenced sample was alloreactive CD4+ T cells from a mixed lymphocyte reaction culture, obtained before transplantation. The cell subset or site label, as the study defines it: CFSE-low proliferating T cells sorted from approximately 6-day pre-transplant mixed lymphocyte reaction (GvH or HvG direction). In nucleotides, the sequence is TGTGCCAGCAGCACCGTCACTAGAGAGACCCAGTACTTC. This gives the protein CASSTVTRETQYF.